Shown below are 27 T cell receptor beta chains from a single sample sequenced in a study of a mutant IDH1 vaccine in newly diagnosed glioma. The assay was immunoSEQ multiplex PCR, and TCRdb's table has in-frame clones only and misses some. This sample has under 65,000 clones; 80% to 90% occur once, and the top ten carry roughly 18%. Time point noted: baseline, week 1 (first vaccination visit). Treatment described: pre-vaccination baseline after standard-of-care therapy. Sequenced here: PBMCs, sampled from a glioma patient treated with radiotherapy, temozolomide or both. The source of these receptors is a man between 18 and 29 years old with glioma.

The chain couples TRBV5-4 to TRBJ1-1; D remains unclear. This CDR3 spans 14 amino acids. The V gene lost 4 bases and the J gene lost 5 bases, with 15 bases spanning the gap. Looked up from germline, CDR1 is SGHNT and CDR2 is YYREEE (reference sequence). The CDR3: CASSHRVEGTEAFF. The CDR3 DNA reads TGTGCCAGCAGCCACCGGGTGGAGGGAACTGAAGCTTTCTTT.

The J gene is TRBJ2-5, the V gene TRBV13; no reliable D call. Trimming removed 3 bases at V and 2 bases at J, with 10 bases between. CDR1 is PRHDT, CDR2 FYEKMQ, per germline (reference sequence). This CDR3 spans 14 amino acids. The CDR3 DNA reads TGTGCCAGCAGCTTGTTCTTGGGGCAAGAGACCCAGTACTTC. It encodes CASSLFLGQETQYF. Full variable domain (missing parts from reference TRBV13 and TRBJ2-5): AAGVIQSPRHLIKEKRETATLKCYPIPRHDTVYWYQQGPGQDPQFLISFYEKMQSDKGSIPDRFSAQQFSDYHSELNMSSLELGDSALYFCASSLFLGQETQYFGPGTRLLVL.

This clone was detected once. The chain employs TRBV5-4 and TRBJ1-2, with unresolved D. The CDR3 consists of 15 residues. Per the germline V gene, CDR1 is SGHNT and CDR2 is YYREEE (reference sequence). Trimming pared 3 bases from V and 0 bases from J, leaving 12 bases between. The CDR3 spells CASSSIDGANYGYTF. CDR3 in DNA: TGTGCCAGCAGCTCAATAGACGGAGCTAACTATGGCTACACCTTC.

The chain employs TRBV4-3 and TRBJ2-2; 7 positions match TRBD2. CDR3 length equals 15 residues. The V segment lost 0 bases and the J segment 7 bases; nucleotides outside the gene matches: 5. Germline V gene sequence: CDR1 LGHNA, CDR2 YSLEER. The CDR3 reads CASSQDLTSLGELFF. CDR3 sequence (DNA): TGCGCCAGCAGCCAAGATTTGACTAGCCTCGGGGAGCTGTTTTTT.

J is TRBJ2-7 and V is TRBV18, with 7 nucleotides matching TRBD1. The ends lost 2 bases at V and 6 bases at J; junction bases unmatched: 7. CDR3 size: 14 residues. Germline V gene sequence: CDR1 KGHSH, CDR2 LQKENI. The CDR3 region has the DNA TGTGCCAGCTCACCAAGACAGGGCCCTCTCGAGCAGTACTTC. It translates to CASSPRQGPLEQYF.

This clone has just a few counts. The chain couples TRBV5-4 to TRBJ1-1; D remains ambiguous. Germline V gene sequence: CDR1 SGHNT, CDR2 YYREEE (reference sequence). The CDR3 is made up of 12 amino acids. V lost 0 bases and J lost 3, with 3 bases in between. This chain's CDR3 is CASSLGDTEAFF. The CDR3, as DNA: TGTGCCAGCAGCTTGGGGGACACTGAAGCTTTCTTT.

This chain links TRBV6-5 with TRBJ2-3; 8 positions agree with TRBD2. The CDR3 is 15 residues long. With V trimmed by 4 bases and J by 2 bases, 5 bases remained unmatched. CDR1 is MNHEY, CDR2 SVGAGI, per germline. The DNA of the CDR3 is TGTGCCAGCAGTTTAACGGGGGGGGCCACAGATACGCAGTATTTT. Its protein is CASSLTGGATDTQYF.

The chain couples TRBV5-1 to TRBJ2-7; 8 bases align to TRBD1. This CDR3 has 18 amino acids. V shed 0 bases and J 4 bases; nucleotides not matched to a gene: 15. In germline, CDR1 is SGHRS, CDR2 YFSETQ. CDR3 nucleotide sequence: TGCGCCAGCAGCTTGGGTACCGGGACAGGAGGGCCGGGGTACGAGCAGTACTTC. Its protein is CASSLGTGTGGPGYEQYF.

Only one count was recorded for this clone. The gene calls are TRBV6-5 and TRBJ1-1; D may be TRBD1 (5 bases). CDR3 length: 15 amino acids. With 6 bases removed from V and 5 bases from J, the gap between germline ends came to 19 bases. CDR1 and CDR2 from the germline V gene are MNHEY and SVGAGI. CDR3 sequence: CASRHHRSLRTEAFF. Here the CDR3 DNA reads TGTGCCAGCAGGCATCACAGGAGTCTAAGGACTGAAGCTTTCTTT.

The rearrangement links TRBV19 to TRBJ1-1; perhaps TRBD1 as D (5 bases). The V gene's germline CDR1 is LNHDA and CDR2 SQIVND (reference sequence). Trimming removed 3 bases at V and 2 bases at J, with 10 bases between. The CDR3 length is 14 residues. The CDR3 protein is CASSIERDNTEAFF. The CDR3 nucleotides are TGTGCCAGTAGTATTGAGAGGGACAACACTGAAGCTTTCTTT.

The rearrangement links TRBV28 to TRBJ1-4, with 8 bases matching TRBD1. The CDR3 is 13 residues long. The ends lost 10 bases at V and 6 bases at J; junction bases unmatched: 7. CDR1 and CDR2 (germline): MDHEN, SYDVKM. CDR3 bases: TGTGCCATTAAACAGGGGGGGGATGAAAAACTGTTTTTT. Translation: CAIKQGGDEKLFF.

The chain has TRBV5-1 and TRBJ2-3, with 11 bases fitting TRBD2. Per the germline V gene, CDR1 is SGHRS and CDR2 is YFSETQ. The CDR3 consists of 16 residues. Trimming at V came to 4 bases and at J to 6 bases, leaving 10 bases not matched to a gene. The CDR3 DNA reads as TGCGCCAGCAGCACCAATAGCGGGAGGGCCACGGATACGCAGTATTTT. Its translation is CASSTNSGRATDTQYF.

This clone has a count of ten or more. The J gene is TRBJ2-1, the V gene TRBV15, with D perhaps given as TRBD1 or TRBD2 (5 bases each). The ends were cut back, 5 bases at V and 10 bases at J, with 9 bases in the middle. The CDR3 length is 11 residues. Germline lookup yields CDR1 LNHNV and CDR2 YYDKDF (reference sequence). The CDR3 spells CATSLWDEQFF. DNA for the CDR3: TGTGCCACCAGCCTCTGGGACGAGCAGTTCTTC.

This chain connects TRBV18 to TRBJ1-5; D gene unclear. The CDR3 consists of 13 residues. Germline CDR1 KGHSH, CDR2 LQKENI. V shed 3 bases and J shed 9 bases, with 12 bases lying between them. CDR3 coding DNA: TGTGCCAGCTCACCGAGAAGCGATGGGCCCCAGCATTTT. This translates into CASSPRSDGPQHF.

V usage is TRBV7-9 and J usage is TRBJ1-5; perhaps TRBD1 as D (5 bases). CDR1 is SEHNR and CDR2 is FQNEAQ in the germline V gene (reference sequence). The CDR3 loop spans 14 amino acids. The germline V and J ends were trimmed by 1 base and 4 bases, with 8 bases remaining between them. The CDR3 loop is CASSLGSGNQPQHF. CDR3 DNA sequence: TGTGCCAGCAGCTTAGGTTCAGGGAATCAGCCCCAGCATTTT.

Concerning this clone: Sequence at one end of the junction differs from germline and may be a read error. The genes are TRBV27 and TRBJ1-1, with TRBD1 matching 7 bases. The CDR3 runs 15 residues. The germline V gene has CDR1 MNHEY and CDR2 SMNVEV (reference sequence). The CDR3, as DNA: TGTGCCGTACAGACAGGGTGGGGGGTGAACGCTGAAGCTTTCTTT. Amino acid sequence: CAVQTGWGVNAEAFF.

This chain links TRBV5-4 with TRBJ2-5, with D uncertain. From germline, CDR1 is SGHNT and CDR2 YYREEE (reference sequence). The CDR3 has 12 amino acids. With 2 bases removed from V and 4 bases from J, the gap between germline ends came to 6 bases. The CDR3 reads CASSLLSETQYF. The CDR3 bases are TGTGCCAGCAGCTTATTGTCAGAGACCCAGTACTTC. Full variable domain (remainder filled in from reference TRBV5-4 and TRBJ2-5): ETGVTQSPTHLIKTRGQQVTLRCSSQSGHNTVSWYQQALGQGPQFIFQYYREEENGRGNFPPRFSGLQFPNYSSELNVNALELDDSALYLCASSLLSETQYFGPGTRLLVL.

This clone has a handful of counts. V is TRBV9 and J is TRBJ2-5; 12 bases are shared with TRBD1. J was trimmed by 2 bases and V by 2 bases; bases with no gene match: 7. CDR3 size: 17 residues. In germline, CDR1 is SGDLS, CDR2 YYNGEE. CDR3 nucleotides: TGTGCCAGCAGCGTGAGGGGACAGGGGGCAGTACAAGAGACCCAGTACTTC. Its protein product is CASSVRGQGAVQETQYF.

V usage is TRBV5-4 and J usage is TRBJ1-1; D remains ambiguous. Germline loops: CDR1 SGHNT, CDR2 YYREEE (reference sequence). This CDR3 comprises 13 residues. The V end was cut by 0 bases, the J end by 5 bases, with 8 bases between. DNA of the CDR3: TGTGCCAGCAGCTTGGACGTGGGGACTGAAGCTTTCTTT. Translation: CASSLDVGTEAFF.

The V gene is TRBV30, the J gene TRBJ1-1, with D maybe TRBD1 (5 bases). There are 13 residues in the CDR3. The V gene's germline CDR1 is GTSNPN and CDR2 SVGIG (reference sequence). Trimming cost V 2 bases and J 1 base, with 8 bases left between them. CDR3 in DNA: TGTGCCTGGAGTCACAGGACGAACACTGAAGCTTTCTTT. It codes for CAWSHRTNTEAFF.

The J gene is TRBJ2-7, the V gene TRBV9; 8 nucleotides line up with TRBD2. The germline CDR1 and CDR2 sequences are SGDLS and YYNGEE. V lost 0 bases, J lost 3 bases, and 5 bases stayed unmatched. The CDR3 spans 15 residues. The CDR3 is CASSVVPGGGYEQYF. As DNA, the CDR3 is TGTGCCAGCAGCGTAGTACCGGGGGGGGGCTACGAGCAGTACTTC. Full variable domain (remainder filled in from reference TRBV9 and TRBJ2-7): DSGVTQTPKHLITATGQRVTLRCSPRSGDLSVYWYQQSLDQGLQFLIQYYNGEERAKGNILERFSAQQFPDLHSELNLSSLELGDSALYFCASSVVPGGGYEQYFGPGTRLTVT.

The chain is built from TRBV9 and TRBJ1-5; D is unclear. This CDR3 spans 15 amino acids. The germline V and J ends were trimmed by 4 bases and 2 bases, with 13 bases remaining between them. Germline V gives CDR1 SGDLS, CDR2 YYNGEE. As DNA, the CDR3 is TGTGCCAGCAGCACCTCGGACGGTGGCAATCAGCCCCAGCATTTT. Encoded protein: CASSTSDGGNQPQHF. The complete variable domain, with remaining parts taken from reference TRBV9 and TRBJ1-5, reads DSGVTQTPKHLITATGQRVTLRCSPRSGDLSVYWYQQSLDQGLQFLIQYYNGEERAKGNILERFSAQQFPDLHSELNLSSLELGDSALYFCASSTSDGGNQPQHFGDGTRLSIL.

The rearrangement joins TRBV7-6 to TRBJ2-7; D remains unclear. Trimming shortened V by 5 bases and J by 3 bases, and 11 bases separated the two germline ends. The CDR3 has 13 residues. Per germline, CDR1 SGHVS and CDR2 FNYEAQ. The CDR3 DNA reads TGTGCCAGCAGCCCAGAGAGAGACTACGAGCAGTACTTC. It yields the protein CASSPERDYEQYF.

The chain combines TRBV7-2 with TRBJ1-1; D is undetermined. V lost 2 bases and J 1 base, leaving 8 bases between the germline ends. In germline, CDR1 is SGHTA, CDR2 FQGNSA. This CDR3 contains 14 residues. In DNA form, the CDR3 reads TGTGCCAGCAGCTTATTAGCTGAGAACACTGAAGCTTTCTTT. Its protein product is CASSLLAENTEAFF. Full variable domain (missing parts from reference TRBV7-2 and TRBJ1-1): GAGVSQSPSNKVTEKGKDVELRCDPISGHTALYWYRQSLGQGLEFLIYFQGNSAPDKSGLPSDRFSAERTGGSVSTLTIQRTQQEDSAVYLCASSLLAENTEAFFGQGTRLTVV.

This chain connects TRBV7-9 to TRBJ2-1, with D perhaps given as TRBD1 or TRBD2 (5 bases each). Trimming left V 6 bases short and J 8 bases short, with 20 bases between. The CDR3 has 15 residues. Germline V gene sequence: CDR1 SEHNR, CDR2 FQNEAQ (reference sequence). CDR3 bases: TGTGCCAGCAGGCTCTCAGGGAGCCTCGGGGATGAGCAGTTCTTC. Translation: CASRLSGSLGDEQFF.

The chain is built from TRBV25-1 and TRBJ1-2, with 7 nucleotides matching TRBD1. The length of the CDR3 is 15 residues. Trimming at V came to 3 bases and at J to 3 bases, leaving 7 bases not matched to a gene. The germline CDR1 and CDR2 sequences are MGHDK and SYGVNS. CDR3 region: CASSDFQGGDYGYTF. CDR3 bases: TGTGCCAGCAGTGACTTCCAGGGGGGTGACTATGGCTACACCTTC.

V usage is TRBV7-2 and J usage is TRBJ2-1; 7 bases line up with TRBD2. Trimming cost V 10 bases and J 5 bases; bases outside gene matches: 11. The CDR3 consists of 14 residues. From germline, CDR1 is SGHTA and CDR2 FQGNSA. The CDR3 DNA sequence: TGTGCCACCTTCATGGAGCGGGGAGACAATGAGCAGTTCTTC. The encoded protein is CATFMERGDNEQFF.